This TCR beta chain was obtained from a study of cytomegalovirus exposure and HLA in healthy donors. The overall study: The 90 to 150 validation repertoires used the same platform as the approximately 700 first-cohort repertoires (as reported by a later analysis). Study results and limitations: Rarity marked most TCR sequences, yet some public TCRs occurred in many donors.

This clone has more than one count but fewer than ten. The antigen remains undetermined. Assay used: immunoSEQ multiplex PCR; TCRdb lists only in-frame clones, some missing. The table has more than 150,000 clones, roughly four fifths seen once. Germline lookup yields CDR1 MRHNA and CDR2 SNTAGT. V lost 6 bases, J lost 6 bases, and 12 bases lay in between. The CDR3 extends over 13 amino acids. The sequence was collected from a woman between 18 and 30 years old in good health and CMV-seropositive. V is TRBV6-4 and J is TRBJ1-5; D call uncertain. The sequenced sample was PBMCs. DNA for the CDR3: TGTGCCAGCAGCGCAACGCTCGGTCAGCCCCAGCATTTT. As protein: CASSATLGQPQHF.